This paragraph reports one T cell receptor beta chain. The entry originates in a study of blood T cell repertoires in COVID-19. For the study at large: Some COVID-19 samples were acute and others convalescent; all came from the United States, Italy and Spain.

In the original analysis: Nucleated cell number was recorded as an estimate derived from reference gene primer amplification. Assay: immunoSEQ multiplex PCR; the TCRdb copy retains only in-frame clones and omits some. V and J calls plus clone size are reproduced from that table; the DNA served to infer D and trimming. Of roughly 300,000 clones listed, 83% were seen once; the top ten hold roughly 1.1%. The source of this sequence is a woman in her forties or fifties with acute or convalescent COVID-19. Sequencing used peripheral blood.

The CDR3 region has the DNA TGTGCCAGCTCACCGTACGGGGTACTTTCAAATGAGCAGTTCTTC. It translates to CASSPYGVLSNEQFF. The V gene is TRBV18, the J gene TRBJ2-1; D might be TRBD2 (5 bases). The V end was cut by 3 bases, the J end by 7 bases, with 16 bases between. CDR3 length: 15 amino acids. Per germline, CDR1 KGHSH and CDR2 LQKENI.